This T cell receptor (beta chain) was documented in a study of T-cell reconstitution after alpha-beta-depleted transplantation in children. Preparation of the TCRbeta library used unique molecular identifiers. TCRdb independently ran MiXCR on the PCR reads; one entry per CDR3 protein. The sample has approximately 520,000 distinct CDR3 sequences, 30% to 35% seen once. This clonotype was detected a few times. V was cut by 0 bases and J by 2 bases, with 13 bases left in between. Germline V gene sequence: CDR1 MNHEY, CDR2 SVGAGI. The CDR3 loop spans 16 amino acids. This sequence joins TRBV6-5 and TRBJ1-1; D gene ambiguous. This receptor was identified in a human donor who donated a stem cell graft to a child with aplastic anemia. The source material was PBMCs from the stem cell graft donor, sampled from the stem cell graft. The CDR3 region is CASSYSSSKPNTEAFF. The CDR3 region has the DNA TGTGCCAGCAGTTACTCGAGCAGCAAGCCAAACACTGAAGCTTTCTTT.